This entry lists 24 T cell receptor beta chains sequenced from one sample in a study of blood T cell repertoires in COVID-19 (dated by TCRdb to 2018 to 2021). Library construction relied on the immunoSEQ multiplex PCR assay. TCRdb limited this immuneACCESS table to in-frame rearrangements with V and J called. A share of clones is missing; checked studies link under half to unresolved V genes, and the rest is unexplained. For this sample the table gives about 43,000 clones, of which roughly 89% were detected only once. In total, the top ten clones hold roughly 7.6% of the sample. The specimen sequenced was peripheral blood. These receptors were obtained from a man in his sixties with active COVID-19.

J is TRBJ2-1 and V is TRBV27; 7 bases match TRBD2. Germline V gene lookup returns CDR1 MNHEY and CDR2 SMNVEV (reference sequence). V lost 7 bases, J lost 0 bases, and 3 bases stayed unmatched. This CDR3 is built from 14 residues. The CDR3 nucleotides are TGTGCCAGCACCTTAGCGGGCTCCTACAATGAGCAGTTCTTC. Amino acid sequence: CASTLAGSYNEQFF.

Here the CDR3 reads CASSFGQGKMMPLHF. The CDR3 DNA reads TGTGCCAGCAGCTTCGGACAGGGTAAAATGATGCCCCTCCACTTT. V is TRBV7-6 and J is TRBJ1-6; 8 nucleotides line up with TRBD1. CDR3 length: 15 residues. The germline gives CDR1 SGHVS, CDR2 FNYEAQ. V shed 3 bases, J shed 13 bases, and the junction held 11 bases outside the gene matches.

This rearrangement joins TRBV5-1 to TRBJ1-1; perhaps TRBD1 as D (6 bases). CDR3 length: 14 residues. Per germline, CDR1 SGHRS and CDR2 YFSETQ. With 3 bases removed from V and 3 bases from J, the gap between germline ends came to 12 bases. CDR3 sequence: CASSSTKGDTEAFF. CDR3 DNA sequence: TGCGCCAGCAGCTCCACAAAGGGGGACACTGAAGCTTTCTTT.

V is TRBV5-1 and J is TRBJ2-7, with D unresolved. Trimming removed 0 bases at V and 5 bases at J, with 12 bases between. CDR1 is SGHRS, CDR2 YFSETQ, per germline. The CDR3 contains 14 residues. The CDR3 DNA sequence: TGCGCCAGCAGCTTGGCCTCGGTAGCCCACGAGCAGTACTTC. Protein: CASSLASVAHEQYF.

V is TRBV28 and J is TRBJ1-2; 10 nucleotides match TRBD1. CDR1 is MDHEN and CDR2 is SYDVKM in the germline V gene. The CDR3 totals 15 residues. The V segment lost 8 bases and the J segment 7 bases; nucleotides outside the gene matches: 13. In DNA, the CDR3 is TGTGCCAGCCGGACGGGTGGGACAGGGGCAAGTGGCTACACCTTC. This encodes CASRTGGTGASGYTF.

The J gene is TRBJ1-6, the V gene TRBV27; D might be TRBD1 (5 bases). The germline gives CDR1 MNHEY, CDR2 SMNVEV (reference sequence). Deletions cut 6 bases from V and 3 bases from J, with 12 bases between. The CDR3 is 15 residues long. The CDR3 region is CASRPPGGYNSPLHF. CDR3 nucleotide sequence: TGTGCCAGCAGACCCCCGGGGGGCTATAATTCACCCCTCCACTTT.

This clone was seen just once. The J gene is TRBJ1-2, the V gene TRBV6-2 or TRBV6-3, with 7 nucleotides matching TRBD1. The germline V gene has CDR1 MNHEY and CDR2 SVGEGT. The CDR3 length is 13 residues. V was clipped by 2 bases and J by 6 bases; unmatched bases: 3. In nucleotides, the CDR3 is TGTGCCAGCAGTTACAAGGGGGCGAATGGCTACACCTTC. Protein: CASSYKGANGYTF.

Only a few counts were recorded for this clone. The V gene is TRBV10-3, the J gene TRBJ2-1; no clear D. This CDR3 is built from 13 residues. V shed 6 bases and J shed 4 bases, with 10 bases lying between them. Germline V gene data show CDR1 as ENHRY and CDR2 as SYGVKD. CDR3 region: CAIRGTAYNEQFF. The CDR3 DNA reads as TGTGCCATCAGAGGCACAGCATACAATGAGCAGTTCTTC.

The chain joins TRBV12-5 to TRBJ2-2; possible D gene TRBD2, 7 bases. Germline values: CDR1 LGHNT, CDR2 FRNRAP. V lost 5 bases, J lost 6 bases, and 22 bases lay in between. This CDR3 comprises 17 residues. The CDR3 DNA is TGTGCTAGTGGTCCGCCGCGTGGTGGGGGGGGCGCCGGGGAGCTGTTTTTT. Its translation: CASGPPRGGGGAGELFF.

CDR3 bases: TGTGCCAGCAGCCAAGCTCCCCGGGACAGGGGTGCCCAGCCCCAGCATTTT. This codes for CASSQAPRDRGAQPQHF. This chain links TRBV4-2 with TRBJ1-5, with 10 bases aligning to TRBD1. Germline CDR1 reads LGHNA; CDR2 reads YNFKEQ. The CDR3 totals 17 residues. The ends lost 1 base at V and 7 bases at J; junction bases unmatched: 10.

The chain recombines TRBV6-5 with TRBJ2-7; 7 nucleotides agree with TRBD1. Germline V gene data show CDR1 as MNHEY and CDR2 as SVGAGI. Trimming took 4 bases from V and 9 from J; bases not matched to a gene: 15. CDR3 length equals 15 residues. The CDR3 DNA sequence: TGTGCCAGCAGTTCTCCCGGGACAGAGTTGAGCGTGCAGTACTTC. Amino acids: CASSSPGTELSVQYF.

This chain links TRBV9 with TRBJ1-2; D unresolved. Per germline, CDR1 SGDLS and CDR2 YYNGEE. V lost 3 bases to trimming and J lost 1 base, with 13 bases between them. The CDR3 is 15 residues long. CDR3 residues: CASSERSERNYGYTF. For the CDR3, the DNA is TGTGCCAGCAGCGAGAGATCCGAACGTAACTATGGCTACACCTTC.

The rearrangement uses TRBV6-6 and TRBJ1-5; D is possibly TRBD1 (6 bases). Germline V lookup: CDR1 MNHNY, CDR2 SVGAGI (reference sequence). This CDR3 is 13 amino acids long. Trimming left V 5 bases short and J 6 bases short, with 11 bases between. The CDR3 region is CASSIQGPQPQHF. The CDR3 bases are TGTGCCAGCAGTATACAGGGTCCTCAGCCCCAGCATTTT.

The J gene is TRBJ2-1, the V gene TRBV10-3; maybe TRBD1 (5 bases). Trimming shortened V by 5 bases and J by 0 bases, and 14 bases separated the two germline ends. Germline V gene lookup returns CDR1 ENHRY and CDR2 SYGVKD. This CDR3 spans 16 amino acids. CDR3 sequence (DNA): TGTGCCATCAGTAAGCAGGGTTTTAGCTCCTACAATGAGCAGTTCTTC. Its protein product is CAISKQGFSSYNEQFF.

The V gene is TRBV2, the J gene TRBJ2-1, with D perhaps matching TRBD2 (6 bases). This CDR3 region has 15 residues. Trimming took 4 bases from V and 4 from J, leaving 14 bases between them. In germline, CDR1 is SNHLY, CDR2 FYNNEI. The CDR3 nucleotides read TGTGCCAGCAGTGGAACGGGACTCAGATACAATGAGCAGTTCTTC. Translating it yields CASSGTGLRYNEQFF.

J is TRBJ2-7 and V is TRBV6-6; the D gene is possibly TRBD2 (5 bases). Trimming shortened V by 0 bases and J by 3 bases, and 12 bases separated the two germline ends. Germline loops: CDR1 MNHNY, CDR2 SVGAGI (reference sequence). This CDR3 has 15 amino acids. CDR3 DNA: TGTGCCAGCAGTTACTCGTTTTTGGGGAGCTACGAGCAGTACTTC. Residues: CASSYSFLGSYEQYF.

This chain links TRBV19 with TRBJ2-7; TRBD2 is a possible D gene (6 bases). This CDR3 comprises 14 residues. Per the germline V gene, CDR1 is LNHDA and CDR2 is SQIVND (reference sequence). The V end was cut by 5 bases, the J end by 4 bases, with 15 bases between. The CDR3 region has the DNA TGTGCCAGTAGTCCCCGGGACTCCACTTACGAGCAGTACTTC. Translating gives CASSPRDSTYEQYF.

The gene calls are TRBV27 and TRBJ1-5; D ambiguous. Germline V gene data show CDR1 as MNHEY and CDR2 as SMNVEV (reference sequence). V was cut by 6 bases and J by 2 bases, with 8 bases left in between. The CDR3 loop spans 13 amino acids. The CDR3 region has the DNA TGTGCCAGCAGCCTCGTAGGCAATCAGCCCCAGCATTTT. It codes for CASSLVGNQPQHF.

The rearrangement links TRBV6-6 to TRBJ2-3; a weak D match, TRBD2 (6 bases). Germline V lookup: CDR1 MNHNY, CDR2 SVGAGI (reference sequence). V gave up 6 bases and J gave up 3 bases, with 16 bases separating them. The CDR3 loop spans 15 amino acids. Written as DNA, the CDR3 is TGTGCCAGCAGCAACCTGCGGGGTAGGACAGATACGCAGTATTTT. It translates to CASSNLRGRTDTQYF.

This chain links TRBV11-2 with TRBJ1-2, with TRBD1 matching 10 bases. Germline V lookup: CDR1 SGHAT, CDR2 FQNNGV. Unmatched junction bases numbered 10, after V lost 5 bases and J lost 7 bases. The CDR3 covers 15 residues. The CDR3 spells CASSPRQGAVGGYTF. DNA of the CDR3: TGTGCCAGCAGCCCTCGACAGGGGGCAGTGGGTGGCTACACCTTC.

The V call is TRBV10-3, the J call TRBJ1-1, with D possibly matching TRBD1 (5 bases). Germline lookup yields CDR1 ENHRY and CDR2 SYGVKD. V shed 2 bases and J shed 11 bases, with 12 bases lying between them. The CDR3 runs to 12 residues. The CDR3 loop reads CAISEGDSQAFF. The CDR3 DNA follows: TGTGCCATCAGTGAGGGGGACTCGCAGGCTTTCTTT.

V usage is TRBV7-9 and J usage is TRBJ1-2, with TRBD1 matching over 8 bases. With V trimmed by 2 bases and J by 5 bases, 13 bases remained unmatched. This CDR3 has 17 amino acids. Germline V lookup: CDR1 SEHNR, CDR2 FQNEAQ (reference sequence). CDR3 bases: TGTGCCAGCAGCTTATTAGGGGACAGGAATAATTTGTATGGCTACACCTTC. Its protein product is CASSLLGDRNNLYGYTF.

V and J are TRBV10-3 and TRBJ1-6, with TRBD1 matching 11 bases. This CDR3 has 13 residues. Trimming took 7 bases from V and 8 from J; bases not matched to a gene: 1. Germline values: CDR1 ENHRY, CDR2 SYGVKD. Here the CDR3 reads CAIKGQGDSPLHF. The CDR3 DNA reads TGTGCCATCAAGGGACAGGGGGATTCACCCCTCCACTTT.

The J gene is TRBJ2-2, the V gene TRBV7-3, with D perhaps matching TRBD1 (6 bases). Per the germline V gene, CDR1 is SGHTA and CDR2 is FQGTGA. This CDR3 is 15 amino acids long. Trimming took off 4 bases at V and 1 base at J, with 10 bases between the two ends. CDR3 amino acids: CASSSRQENTGELFF. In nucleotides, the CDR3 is TGTGCCAGCAGCTCGAGACAGGAGAACACCGGGGAGCTGTTTTTT.